This TCR beta chain was found in a study of blood T cells in healthy people across ages. Total RNA, at least 5.5 micrograms per sample, was extracted from PBMCs. A few counts support this clonotype. V lost 4 bases and J lost 3, with 13 bases in between. Germline-derived CDR1 and CDR2 are LGHNA and YSLEER. The CDR3 totals 15 residues. PCR was performed a second time for about 7 to 11 cycles using a sample-barcoded 5' primer and a J-beta primer mix. TCRdb re-called the 5' RACE reads with MiXCR, one entry per CDR3 protein. The table records some 1,500,000 distinct CDR3 sequences, about 42% of them present only once.

The source of this sequence is a young woman in good health. The sample consisted of blood. The gene calls are TRBV4-3 and TRBJ1-5; possible D gene TRBD1, 5 bases. The DNA of the CDR3 is TGCGCCAGCAGCCCTAGGGCAGGGACCAATCAGCCCCAGCATTTT. This codes for CASSPRAGTNQPQHF.